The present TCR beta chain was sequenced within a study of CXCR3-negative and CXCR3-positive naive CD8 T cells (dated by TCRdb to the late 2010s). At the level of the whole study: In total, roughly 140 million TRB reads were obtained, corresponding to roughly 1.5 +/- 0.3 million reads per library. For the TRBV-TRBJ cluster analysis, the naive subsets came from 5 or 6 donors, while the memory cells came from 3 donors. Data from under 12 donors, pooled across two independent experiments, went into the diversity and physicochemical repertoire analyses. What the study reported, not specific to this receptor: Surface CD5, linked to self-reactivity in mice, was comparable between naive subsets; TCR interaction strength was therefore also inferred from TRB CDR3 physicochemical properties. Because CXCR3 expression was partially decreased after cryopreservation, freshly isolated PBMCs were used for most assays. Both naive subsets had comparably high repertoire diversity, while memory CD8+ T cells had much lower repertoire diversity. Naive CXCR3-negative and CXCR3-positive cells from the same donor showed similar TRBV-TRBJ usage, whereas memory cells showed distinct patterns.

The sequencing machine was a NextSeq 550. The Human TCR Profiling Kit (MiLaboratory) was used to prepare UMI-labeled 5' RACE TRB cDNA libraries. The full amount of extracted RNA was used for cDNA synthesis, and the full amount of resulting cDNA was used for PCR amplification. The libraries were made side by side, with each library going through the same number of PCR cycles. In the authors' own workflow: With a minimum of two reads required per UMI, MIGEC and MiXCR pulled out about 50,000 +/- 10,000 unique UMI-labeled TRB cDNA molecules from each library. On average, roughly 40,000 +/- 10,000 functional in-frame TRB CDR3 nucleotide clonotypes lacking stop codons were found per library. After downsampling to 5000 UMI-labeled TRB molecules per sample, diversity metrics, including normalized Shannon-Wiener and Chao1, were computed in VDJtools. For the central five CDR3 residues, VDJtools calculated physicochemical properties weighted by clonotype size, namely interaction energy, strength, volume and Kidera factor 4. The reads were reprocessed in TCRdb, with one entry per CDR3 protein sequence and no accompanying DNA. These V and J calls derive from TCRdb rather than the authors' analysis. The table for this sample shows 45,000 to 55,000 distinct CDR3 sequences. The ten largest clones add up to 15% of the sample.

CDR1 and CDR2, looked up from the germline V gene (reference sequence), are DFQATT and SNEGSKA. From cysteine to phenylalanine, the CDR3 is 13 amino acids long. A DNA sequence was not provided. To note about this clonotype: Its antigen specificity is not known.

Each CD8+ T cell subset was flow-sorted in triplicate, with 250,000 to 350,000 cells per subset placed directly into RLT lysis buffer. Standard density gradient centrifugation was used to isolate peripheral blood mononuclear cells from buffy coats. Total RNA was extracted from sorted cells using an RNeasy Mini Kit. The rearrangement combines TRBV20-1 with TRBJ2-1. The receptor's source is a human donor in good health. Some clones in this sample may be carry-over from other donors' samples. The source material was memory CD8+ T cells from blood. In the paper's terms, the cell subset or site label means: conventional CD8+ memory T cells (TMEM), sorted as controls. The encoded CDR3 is CSARDSYYNEQFF.